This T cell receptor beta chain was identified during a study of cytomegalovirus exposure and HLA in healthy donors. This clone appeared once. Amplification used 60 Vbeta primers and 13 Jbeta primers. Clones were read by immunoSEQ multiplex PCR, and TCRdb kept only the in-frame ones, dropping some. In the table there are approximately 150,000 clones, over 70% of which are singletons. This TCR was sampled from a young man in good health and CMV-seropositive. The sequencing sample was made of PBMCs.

The CDR3 reads CAWSTWTGEEYEQYF. CDR3 nucleotide sequence: TGTGCCTGGAGTACCTGGACAGGGGAGGAGTACGAGCAGTACTTC. The gene calls are TRBV30 and TRBJ2-7; 9 bases line up with TRBD1. The CDR3 spans 15 residues. The V segment lost 2 bases and the J segment 4 bases; nucleotides outside the gene matches: 9. Germline values: CDR1 GTSNPN, CDR2 SVGIG (reference sequence).